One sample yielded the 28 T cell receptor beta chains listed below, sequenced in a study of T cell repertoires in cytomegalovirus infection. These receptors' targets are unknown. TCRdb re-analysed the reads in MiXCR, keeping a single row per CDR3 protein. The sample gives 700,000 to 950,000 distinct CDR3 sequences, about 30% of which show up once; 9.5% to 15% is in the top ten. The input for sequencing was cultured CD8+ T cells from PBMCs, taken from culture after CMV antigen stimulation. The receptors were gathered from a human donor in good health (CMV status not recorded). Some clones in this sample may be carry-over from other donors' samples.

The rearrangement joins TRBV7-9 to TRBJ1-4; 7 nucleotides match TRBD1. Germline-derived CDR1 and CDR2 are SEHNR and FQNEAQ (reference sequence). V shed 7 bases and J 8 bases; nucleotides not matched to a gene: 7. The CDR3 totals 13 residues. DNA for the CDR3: TGTGCCAGCACCTTGGGAGGGGGCGAAAAACTGTTTTTT. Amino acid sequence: CASTLGGGEKLFF.

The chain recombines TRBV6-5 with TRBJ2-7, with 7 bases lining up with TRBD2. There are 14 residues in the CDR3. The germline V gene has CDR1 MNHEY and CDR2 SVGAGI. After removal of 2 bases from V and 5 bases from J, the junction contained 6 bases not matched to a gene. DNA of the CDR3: TGTGCCAGCAGTTACGGGTTAGCGGGTGACGAGCAGTACTTC. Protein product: CASSYGLAGDEQYF.

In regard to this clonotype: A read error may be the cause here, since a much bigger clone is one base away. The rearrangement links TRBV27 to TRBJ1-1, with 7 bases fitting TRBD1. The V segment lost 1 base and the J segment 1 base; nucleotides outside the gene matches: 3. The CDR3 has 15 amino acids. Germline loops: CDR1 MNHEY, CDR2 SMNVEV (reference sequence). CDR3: CASSLFGDRNTEAFF. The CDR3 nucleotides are TGTGCCAGCAGTTTATTCGGGGACAGGAACACTGAAGCTTTCTTT.

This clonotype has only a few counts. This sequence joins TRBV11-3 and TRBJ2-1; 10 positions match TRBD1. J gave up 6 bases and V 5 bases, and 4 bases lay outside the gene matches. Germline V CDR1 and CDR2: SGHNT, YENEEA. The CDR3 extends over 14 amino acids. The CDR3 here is CASSPRDRGNEQFF. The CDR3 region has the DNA TGTGCCAGCAGCCCCCGGGACAGGGGCAATGAGCAGTTCTTC.

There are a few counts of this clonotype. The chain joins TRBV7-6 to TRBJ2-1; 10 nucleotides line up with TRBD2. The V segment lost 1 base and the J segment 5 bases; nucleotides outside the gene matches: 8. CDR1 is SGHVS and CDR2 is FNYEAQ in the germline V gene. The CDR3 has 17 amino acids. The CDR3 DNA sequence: TGTGCCAGCAGCTTAGAGGAGCGGGGGGGCCTCAACAATGAGCAGTTCTTC. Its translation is CASSLEERGGLNNEQFF.

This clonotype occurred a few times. Written as DNA, the CDR3 is TGCGCCAGCAGCCAGGACTCAGGGGTAGATGAAAAACTGTTTTTT. As protein: CASSQDSGVDEKLFF. The chain combines TRBV4-1 with TRBJ1-4, with D possibly being TRBD1 (6 bases). The V and J ends lost 3 bases and 6 bases respectively, with 14 bases between them. The CDR3 runs 15 residues. From germline, CDR1 is MGHRA and CDR2 YSYEKL.

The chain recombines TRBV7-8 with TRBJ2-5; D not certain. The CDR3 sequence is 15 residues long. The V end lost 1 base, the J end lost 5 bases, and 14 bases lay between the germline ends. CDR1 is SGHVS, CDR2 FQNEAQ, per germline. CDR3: CASSLVRATRETQYF. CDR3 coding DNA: TGTGCCAGCAGCTTAGTTCGGGCGACCCGGGAGACCCAGTACTTC.

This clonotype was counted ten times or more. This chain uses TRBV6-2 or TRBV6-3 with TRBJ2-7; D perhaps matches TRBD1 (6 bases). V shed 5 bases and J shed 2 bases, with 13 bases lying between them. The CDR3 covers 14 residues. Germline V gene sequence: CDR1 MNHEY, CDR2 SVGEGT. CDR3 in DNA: TGTGCCAGCAGTCAACCGACAGGAGCCTACGAGCAGTACGTC. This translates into CASSQPTGAYEQYV.

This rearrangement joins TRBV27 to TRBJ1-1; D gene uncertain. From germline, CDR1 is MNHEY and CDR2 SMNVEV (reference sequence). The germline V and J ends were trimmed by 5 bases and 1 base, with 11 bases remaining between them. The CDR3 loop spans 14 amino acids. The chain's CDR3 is CASSDLAPNTEAFF. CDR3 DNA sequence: TGTGCCAGCAGTGATCTAGCACCGAACACTGAAGCTTTCTTT.

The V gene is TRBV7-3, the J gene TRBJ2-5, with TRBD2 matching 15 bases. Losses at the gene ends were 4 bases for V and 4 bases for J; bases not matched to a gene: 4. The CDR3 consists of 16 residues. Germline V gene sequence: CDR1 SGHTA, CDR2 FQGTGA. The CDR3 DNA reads TGTGCCAGCAGCTCGGGACTAGCGGGGGGAGGAGAGACCCAGTACTTC. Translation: CASSSGLAGGGETQYF.

The DNA of the CDR3 is TGTGCCAGCAGTATCCGGGACAGGAGTGAGACCCAGTACTTC. Amino acids: CASSIRDRSETQYF. This chain links TRBV6-1 with TRBJ2-5, with 8 bases that match TRBD1. J gave up 5 bases and V 5 bases, and 7 bases lay outside the gene matches. The germline CDR1 and CDR2 sequences are MNHNS and SASEGT. The CDR3 has 14 residues.

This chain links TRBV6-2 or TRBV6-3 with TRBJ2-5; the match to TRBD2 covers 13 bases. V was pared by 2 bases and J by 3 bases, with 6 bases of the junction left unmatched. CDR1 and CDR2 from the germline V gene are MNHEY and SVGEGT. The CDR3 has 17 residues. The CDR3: CASSYLGLAGVEETQYF. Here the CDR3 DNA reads TGTGCCAGCAGTTACCTCGGACTAGCGGGGGTGGAAGAGACCCAGTACTTC.

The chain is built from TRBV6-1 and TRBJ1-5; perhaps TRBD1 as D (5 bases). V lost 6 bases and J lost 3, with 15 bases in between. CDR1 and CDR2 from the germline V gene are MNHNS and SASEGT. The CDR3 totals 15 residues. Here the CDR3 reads CASSSTGGYNQPQHF. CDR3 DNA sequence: TGTGCCAGCAGCTCCACCGGGGGGTACAATCAGCCCCAGCATTTT.

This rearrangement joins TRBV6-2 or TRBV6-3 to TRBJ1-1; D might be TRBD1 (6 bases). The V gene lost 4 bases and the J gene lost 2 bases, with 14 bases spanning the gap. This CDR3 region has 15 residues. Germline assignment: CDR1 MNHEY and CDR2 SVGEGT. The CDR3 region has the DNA TGTGCCAGCAGTTGGGGACAAAAAGATAACACTGAAGCTTTCTTT. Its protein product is CASSWGQKDNTEAFF.

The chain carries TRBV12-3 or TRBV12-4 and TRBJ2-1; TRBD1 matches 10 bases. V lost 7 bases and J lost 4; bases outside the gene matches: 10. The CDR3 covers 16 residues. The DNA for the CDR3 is TGTGCCAGCACCACTTTCCCGGGACAGGGGTACAATGAGCAGTTCTTC. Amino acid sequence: CASTTFPGQGYNEQFF.

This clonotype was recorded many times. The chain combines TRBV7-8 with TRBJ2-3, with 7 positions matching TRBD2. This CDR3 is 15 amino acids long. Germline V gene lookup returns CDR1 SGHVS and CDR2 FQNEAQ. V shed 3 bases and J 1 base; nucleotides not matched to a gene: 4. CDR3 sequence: CASSFGAGGTDTQYF. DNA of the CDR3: TGTGCCAGCAGCTTCGGCGCGGGGGGCACAGATACGCAGTATTTT.

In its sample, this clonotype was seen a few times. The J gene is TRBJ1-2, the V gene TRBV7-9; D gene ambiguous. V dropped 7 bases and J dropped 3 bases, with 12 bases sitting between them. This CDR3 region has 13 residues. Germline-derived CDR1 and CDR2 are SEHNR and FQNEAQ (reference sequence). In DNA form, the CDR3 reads TGTGCCAGCAACTTGGACGGTGACTATGGCTACACCTTC. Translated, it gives CASNLDGDYGYTF. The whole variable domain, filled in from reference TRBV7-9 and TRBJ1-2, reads DTGVSQNPRHKITKRGQNVTFRCDPISEHNRLYWYRQTLGQGPEFLTYFQNEAQLEKSRLLSDRFSAERPKGSFSTLEIQRTEQGDSAMYLCASNLDGDYGYTFGSGTRLTVV.

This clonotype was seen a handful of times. In nucleotides, the CDR3 is TGTGCCAGCAAAATCGACAGGGCCAATCAGCCCCAGCATTTT. Translating gives CASKIDRANQPQHF. This chain joins TRBV6-2 or TRBV6-3 and TRBJ1-5, with 7 nucleotides matching TRBD1. Unmatched junction bases numbered 6, after V lost 7 bases and J lost 3 bases. Germline CDR1 is MNHEY and CDR2 is SVGEGT. The CDR3 is 14 residues long.

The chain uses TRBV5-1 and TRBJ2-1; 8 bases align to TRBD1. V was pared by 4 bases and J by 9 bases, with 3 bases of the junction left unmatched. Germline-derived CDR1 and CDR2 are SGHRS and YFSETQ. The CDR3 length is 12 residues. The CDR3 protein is CASSTDRGEQFF. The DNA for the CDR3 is TGCGCCAGCAGCACTGACAGGGGTGAGCAGTTCTTC.

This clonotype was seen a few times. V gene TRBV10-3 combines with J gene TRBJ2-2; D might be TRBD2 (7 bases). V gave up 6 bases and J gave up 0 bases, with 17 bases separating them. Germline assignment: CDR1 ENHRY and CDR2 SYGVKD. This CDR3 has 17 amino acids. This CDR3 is CAIRTFSGGPNTGELFF. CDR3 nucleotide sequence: TGTGCCATCAGAACCTTTTCGGGGGGCCCGAACACCGGGGAGCTGTTTTTT.

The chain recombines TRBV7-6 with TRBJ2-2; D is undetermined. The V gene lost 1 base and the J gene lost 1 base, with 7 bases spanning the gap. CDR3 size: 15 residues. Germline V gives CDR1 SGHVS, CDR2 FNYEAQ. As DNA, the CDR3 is TGTGCCAGCAGCTTAGAGCCGGGGAACACCGGGGAGCTGTTTTTT. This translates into CASSLEPGNTGELFF.

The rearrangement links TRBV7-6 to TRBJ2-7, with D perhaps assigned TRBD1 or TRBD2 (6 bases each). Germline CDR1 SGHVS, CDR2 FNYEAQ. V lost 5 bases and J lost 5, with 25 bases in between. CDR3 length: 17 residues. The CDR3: CASSLTPPLVGGNEQYF. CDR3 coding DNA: TGTGCCAGCAGCCTCACTCCCCCGCTAGTGGGGGGCAACGAGCAGTACTTC. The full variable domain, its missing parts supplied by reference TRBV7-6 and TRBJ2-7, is GAGVSQSPRYKVTKRGQDVALRCDPISGHVSLYWYRQALGQGPEFLTYFNYEAQQDKSGLPNDRFSAERPEGSISTLTIQRTEQRDSAMYRCASSLTPPLVGGNEQYFGPGTRLTVT.

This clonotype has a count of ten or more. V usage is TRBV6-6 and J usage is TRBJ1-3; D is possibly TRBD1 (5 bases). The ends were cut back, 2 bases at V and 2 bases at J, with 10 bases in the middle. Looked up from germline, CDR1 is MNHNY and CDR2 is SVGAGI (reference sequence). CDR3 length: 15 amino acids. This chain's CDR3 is CASSYGTGAGNTIYF. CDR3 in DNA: TGTGCCAGCAGTTACGGTACAGGCGCTGGAAACACCATATATTTT.

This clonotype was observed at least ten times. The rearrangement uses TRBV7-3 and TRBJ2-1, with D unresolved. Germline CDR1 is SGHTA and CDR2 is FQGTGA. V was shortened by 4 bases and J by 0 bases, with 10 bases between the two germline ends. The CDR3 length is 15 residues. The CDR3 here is CASSSGPYSYNEQFF. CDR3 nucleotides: TGTGCCAGCAGCTCCGGGCCGTACTCCTACAATGAGCAGTTCTTC.

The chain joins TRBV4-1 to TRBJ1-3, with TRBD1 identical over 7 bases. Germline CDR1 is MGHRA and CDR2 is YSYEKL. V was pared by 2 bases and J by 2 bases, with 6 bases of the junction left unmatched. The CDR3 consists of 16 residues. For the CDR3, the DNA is TGCGCCAGCAGCCAATCCCAGGGGGAAGCTGGAAACACCATATATTTT. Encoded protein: CASSQSQGEAGNTIYF.

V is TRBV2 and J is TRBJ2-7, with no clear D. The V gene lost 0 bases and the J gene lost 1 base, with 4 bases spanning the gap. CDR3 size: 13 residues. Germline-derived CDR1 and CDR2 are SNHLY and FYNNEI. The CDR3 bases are TGTGCCAGCAGTGAAGCACCGTCCTACGAGCAGTACGTC. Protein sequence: CASSEAPSYEQYV.

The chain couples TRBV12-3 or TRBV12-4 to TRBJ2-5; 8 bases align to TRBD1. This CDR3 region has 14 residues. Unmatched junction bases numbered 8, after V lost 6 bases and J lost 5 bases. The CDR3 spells CASRLRTGSETQYF. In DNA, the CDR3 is TGTGCCAGCAGACTACGGACAGGGTCCGAGACCCAGTACTTC.

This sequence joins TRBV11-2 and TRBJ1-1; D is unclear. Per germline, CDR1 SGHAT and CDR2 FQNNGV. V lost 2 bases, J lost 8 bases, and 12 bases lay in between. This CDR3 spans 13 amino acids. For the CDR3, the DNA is TGTGCCAGCAGCTTATGGAGAGGGCGGGAAGCTTTCTTT. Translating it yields CASSLWRGREAFF. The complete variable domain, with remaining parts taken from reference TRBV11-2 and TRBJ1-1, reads EAGVAQSPRYKIIEKRQSVAFWCNPISGHATLYWYQQILGQGPKLLIQFQNNGVVDDSQLPKDRFSAERLKGVDSTLKIQPAKLEDSAVYLCASSLWRGREAFFGQGTRLTVV.